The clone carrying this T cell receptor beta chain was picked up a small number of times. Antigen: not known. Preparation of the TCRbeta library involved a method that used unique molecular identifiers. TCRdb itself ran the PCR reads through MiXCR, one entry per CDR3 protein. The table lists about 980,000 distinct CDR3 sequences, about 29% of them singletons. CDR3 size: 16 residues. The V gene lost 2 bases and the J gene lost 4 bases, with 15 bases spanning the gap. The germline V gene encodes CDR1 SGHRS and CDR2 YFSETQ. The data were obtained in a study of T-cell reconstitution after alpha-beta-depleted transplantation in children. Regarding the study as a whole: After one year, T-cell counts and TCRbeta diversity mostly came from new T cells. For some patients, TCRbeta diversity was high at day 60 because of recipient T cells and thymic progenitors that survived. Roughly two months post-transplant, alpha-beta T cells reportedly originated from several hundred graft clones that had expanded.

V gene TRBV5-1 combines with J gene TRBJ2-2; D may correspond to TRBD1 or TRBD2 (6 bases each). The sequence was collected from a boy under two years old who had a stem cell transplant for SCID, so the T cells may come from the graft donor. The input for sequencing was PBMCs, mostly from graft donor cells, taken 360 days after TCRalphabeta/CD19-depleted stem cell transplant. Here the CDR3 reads CASSFRGESGTGELFF. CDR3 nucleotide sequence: TGCGCCAGCAGCTTTAGGGGGGAAAGTGGCACCGGGGAGCTGTTTTTT.